This TCR beta chain was recorded in a study of T-cell memory formation after mild COVID-19. The germline gives CDR1 MGHRA, CDR2 YSYEKL. Losses at the gene ends were 3 bases for V and 5 bases for J; bases not matched to a gene: 3. The CDR3 runs to 15 residues. From the 5' RACE reads, TCRdb called clonotypes with MiXCR, one entry per CDR3 protein. Of about 610,000 distinct CDR3 sequences in the sample, roughly 17% were seen once. This clonotype was found a few times. The clonotype comes from an adult woman who had mild COVID-19 (a few samples of this study predate the infection). Cell type and time point are not known. J is TRBJ2-1 and V is TRBV4-1; 11 nucleotides align to TRBD2. Material: PBMCs or a T cell subset sorted from them (not recorded which). CDR3 in DNA: TGCGCCAGCAGCCACCGACTAGCGGGGAACAATGAGCAGTTCTTC. Its translation: CASSHRLAGNNEQFF.